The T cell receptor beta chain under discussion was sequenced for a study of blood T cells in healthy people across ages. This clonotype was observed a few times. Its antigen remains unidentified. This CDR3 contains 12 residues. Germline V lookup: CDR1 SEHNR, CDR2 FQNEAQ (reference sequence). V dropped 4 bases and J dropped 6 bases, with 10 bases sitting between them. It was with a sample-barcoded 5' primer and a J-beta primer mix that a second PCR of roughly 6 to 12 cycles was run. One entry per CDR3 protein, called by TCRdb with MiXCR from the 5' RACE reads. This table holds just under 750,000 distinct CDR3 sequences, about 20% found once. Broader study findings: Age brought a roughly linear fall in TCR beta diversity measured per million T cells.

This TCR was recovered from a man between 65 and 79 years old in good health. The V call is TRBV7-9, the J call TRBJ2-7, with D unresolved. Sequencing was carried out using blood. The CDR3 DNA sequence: TGTGCCAGCAGCTCGGGCGCCGGCGAGCAGTACGTC. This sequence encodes CASSSGAGEQYV.